The TCR beta chain under discussion was sequenced for a study of blood T cell repertoires in COVID-19. The germline CDR1 and CDR2 sequences are SGHNT and YYREEE (reference sequence). The CDR3 has 15 residues. The V and J ends lost 4 bases and 5 bases, in that order; junction bases with no gene match: 8. Clones were read by immunoSEQ multiplex PCR, and TCRdb kept only the in-frame ones, dropping some. Among 300,000 or so clones listed, around 87% were seen once. This chain links TRBV5-4 with TRBJ2-1, with 8 bases matching TRBD2. The sample was peripheral blood. This TCR was recovered from a woman aged 45-60 years who had recovered from COVID-19. The CDR3 is CASSDLAGWDNEQFF. The CDR3 nucleotides read TGTGCCAGCAGCGACTTAGCGGGGTGGGACAATGAGCAGTTCTTC. Full variable domain (remainder filled in from reference TRBV5-4 and TRBJ2-1): ETGVTQSPTHLIKTRGQQVTLRCSSQSGHNTVSWYQQALGQGPQFIFQYYREEENGRGNFPPRFSGLQFPNYSSELNVNALELDDSALYLCASSDLAGWDNEQFFGPGTRLTVL.